This T cell receptor (beta chain) comes out of a study of T cells in narcolepsy. Study-wide findings and caveats: Same-patient CSF and blood CD4+ T cell clonotypes included HCRT-specific and TRIB2-specific autoreactive ones.

To note about this clone: Its antigen is undetermined.

Sequenced by immunoSEQ multiplex PCR; TCRdb stores in-frame clones only, minus some. The table lists roughly 8,100 clones, over 60% of them singletons. Germline V gene data show CDR1 as SGHNT and CDR2 as YENEEA. Trimming removed 4 bases at V and 1 base at J, with 11 bases between. CDR3 length equals 14 residues. Material: CD45RA- memory CD8+ T cells from PBMCs. This clonotype was sampled from a human donor with narcolepsy. The chain combines TRBV11-3 with TRBJ2-7; D might be TRBD1 (6 bases). CDR3 sequence reads: CASSSWTVSYEQYF. The CDR3 DNA reads TGTGCCAGCAGCTCGTGGACAGTTTCCTACGAGCAGTACTTC. Full variable domain (rest looked up from reference TRBV11-3 and TRBJ2-7): EAGVVQSPRYKIIEKKQPVAFWCNPISGHNTLYWYLQNLGQGPELLIRYENEEAVDDSQLPKDRFSAERLKGVDSTLKIQPAELGDSAVYLCASSSWTVSYEQYFGPGTRLTVT.